This T cell receptor beta chain was profiled in a study of regulatory T cells in long-lasting Graves disease. Sequencing libraries for TCR beta were prepared with iRepertoire HTBI primers and Arm-PCR of CDR3 regions. MiXCR, applied by TCRdb to the multiplex PCR reads, yields one record per CDR3 protein. This sample carries 500,000 to 700,000 distinct CDR3 sequences, around 30% of them seen once, and the ten largest clones take 40% to 55%. The time point denotes: persistent/refractory GD, antithyroid drugs over 5 years with positive TRAb. PBMCs were the source of the RNA used for TCR sequencing. V was shortened by 4 bases and J by 8 bases, with 13 bases between the two germline ends. The CDR3 is 14 amino acids. Per germline, CDR1 SGHRS and CDR2 YFSETQ.

Sequenced material: peripheral blood mononuclear cells (PBMCs), taken when the disease was refractory, from a patient treated with antithyroid drugs. This chain joins TRBV5-1 and TRBJ1-6, with D maybe TRBD1 (5 bases). The clonotype originates from a female donor with Graves disease. CDR3 in amino acids: CASSIRDRDSPLHF. For the CDR3, the DNA is TGCGCCAGCAGCATCCGGGACCGGGATTCACCCCTCCACTTT.